These T cell receptor beta chains were read from a single sample in a study of memory CD4+ T cells and cytomegalovirus serostatus. TCRdb's table, derived via immunoSEQ multiplex PCR, lists solely in-frame clones and lacks some. This table holds about 48,000 clones, approximately 78% found once. What was sequenced was memory CD4+ T cells from blood. The source is an adult in good health and CMV-seronegative. The CDR3 runs from the conserved cysteine through the conserved F or W. A D gene is named only where the DNA matches it firmly. Rows give clone size only sometimes, using once, few, many, or a class for an expanded clone.

CDR3 protein	CDR3 DNA	V gene	J gene	D gene	CDR3 length	clone size
CAISESPGSFETQYF	TGTGCCATCAGTGAGAGCCCTGGGAGTTTCGAGACCCAGTACTTC	TRBV10-3	TRBJ2-5	.	15	.
CASSISSTNYGYTF	TGTGCCAGTAGTATCAGCTCGACCAACTATGGCTACACCTTC	TRBV19	TRBJ1-2	.	14	.
CASSPSWTVTDTQYF	TGTGCCAGCTCACCAAGTTGGACAGTTACAGATACGCAGTATTTT	TRBV18	TRBJ2-3	.	15	.
CRTGPNYEQYF	TGTAGGACAGGACCCAACTACGAGCAGTACTTC	TRBV6-1	TRBJ2-7	TRBD1	11	few
CASSEPGTSGETPQETQYF	TGTGCCAGCAGTGAACCCGGGACTAGCGGGGAAACCCCTCAAGAGACCCAGTACTTC	TRBV6-4	TRBJ2-5	TRBD2	19	.
CASSTTTSGSTDTQYF	TGCGCCAGCTCAACGACGACTAGCGGGAGCACAGATACGCAGTATTTT	TRBV5-1	TRBJ2-3	TRBD2	16	.
CASSQHSQGPGTQYF	TGTGCCAGCAGCCAGCACTCCCAGGGTCCAGGGACCCAGTACTTC	TRBV4-2	TRBJ2-5	.	15	.
CASSSRVDRGTGELFF	TGTGCCAGCAGCTCGAGGGTGGATCGGGGGACCGGGGAGCTGTTTTTT	TRBV11-2	TRBJ2-2	.	16	.
CASSRGGDEKLFF	TGCGCCAGCAGCCGGGGAGGTGATGAAAAACTGTTTTTT	TRBV5-1	TRBJ1-4	.	13	.
CASSISAGAGTGELFF	TGTGCCAGTAGTATTTCGGCGGGAGCGGGGACCGGGGAGCTGTTTTTT	TRBV19	TRBJ2-2	TRBD2	16	once
CASSPPGQGTAYEQYF	TGTGCCAGCAGCCCTCCGGGACAGGGTACGGCTTACGAGCAGTACTTC	TRBV7-2	TRBJ2-7	TRBD1	16	.
CSVGGLGAAPTDTQYF	TGCAGCGTAGGGGGTTTGGGGGCGGCCCCCACAGATACGCAGTATTTT	TRBV29-1	TRBJ2-3	.	16	.
CASRLYLAAGDEQYF	TGTGCCAGCAGACTCTACCTAGCGGCGGGAGACGAGCAGTACTTC	TRBV6-1	TRBJ2-7	TRBD2	15	once
CASSPQGTGLSYYEQYF	TGTGCCAGCAGCCCCCAGGGGACAGGACTAAGTTACTACGAGCAGTACTTC	TRBV4-2	TRBJ2-7	TRBD1	17	.
CAIRSPGTGETQYF	TGTGCCATCAGATCCCCCGGGACAGGGGAGACCCAGTACTTC	TRBV10-3	TRBJ2-5	TRBD1	14	once
CASSEIGGGGTDTQYF	TGTGCCAGCAGTGAAATAGGCGGCGGAGGCACAGATACGCAGTATTTT	TRBV2	TRBJ2-3	.	16	.
CASSLIHEQFF	TGTGCCAGCAGTTTGATTCATGAGCAGTTCTTC	TRBV28	TRBJ2-1	.	11	.
CAGGRPQETQYF	TGTGCCGGAGGACGGCCCCAAGAGACCCAGTACTTC	TRBV2	TRBJ2-5	.	12	.
CASSVTATNEKLFF	TGTGCCAGCAGCGTGACGGCCACTAATGAAAAACTGTTTTTT	TRBV9	TRBJ1-4	.	14	.
CASSARETGELFF	TGTGCCAGCAGTGCTAGGGAAACCGGGGAGCTGTTTTTT	TRBV2	TRBJ2-2	.	13	.
CASSFSDRGLRELFF	TGTGCCAGCAGTTTTTCTGACAGGGGGTTAAGGGAGCTGTTTTTT	TRBV28	TRBJ2-2	TRBD1	15	.
CASSRLLSNQPQHF	TGTGCCAGTAGTAGGCTCCTCAGCAATCAGCCCCAGCATTTT	TRBV19	TRBJ1-5	.	14	.
CASSLGRTNTEAFF	TGTGCCAGCAGTTTAGGGAGGACGAACACTGAAGCTTTCTTT	TRBV28	TRBJ1-1	.	14	.
CASSAVSGRSYEQYF	TGTGCCAGCAGTGCGGTTAGCGGGCGCTCCTACGAGCAGTACTTC	TRBV6-1	TRBJ2-7	TRBD2	15	.
CASTSANRRDPGELFF	TGCGCCAGCACGTCCGCAAATCGCAGGGACCCCGGGGAGCTGTTTTTT	TRBV5-1	TRBJ2-2	.	16	.
CASSPRTSGRFFTYEQYF	TGTGCCAGCAGCCCTCGGACTAGCGGGAGATTTTTTACCTACGAGCAGTACTTC	TRBV7-9	TRBJ2-7	TRBD2	18	medium-sized
CASSFASGWSYEQYF	TGCGCCAGCAGCTTTGCTTCAGGGTGGTCCTACGAGCAGTACTTC	TRBV5-1	TRBJ2-7	.	15	.